Sequencing of this TCR beta chain was carried out in a study of shared clonotypes between healthy human individuals. The CDR3 extends over 15 amino acids. Germline CDR1 reads LNHDA; CDR2 reads SQIVND (reference sequence). Trimming at V came to 6 bases and at J to 7 bases, leaving 7 bases not matched to a gene. The protocol was immunoSEQ multiplex PCR, while the TCRdb copy is restricted to in-frame clones and leaves out a portion. The data contain about 1 million clones, approximately 76% of them singletons. The receptor comes from a man aged 18 to 29 in good health. The chain uses TRBV19 and TRBJ1-4; 11 bases are a match to TRBD1. The specimen sequenced was memory CD4+ T cells sorted from blood. The subset denotes: CD45RA-negative fraction. The CDR3 spells CASSQDRGRGEKLFF. Written as DNA, the CDR3 is TGTGCCAGTAGCCAGGACAGGGGGCGCGGTGAAAAACTGTTTTTT.